This paragraph reports one T cell receptor beta chain. The antigen it binds to is not known. No base qualities exist here, and no much larger clone lies one base off it. The time point label corresponds to: baseline before first vaccination. Samples from vaccinated people were obtained from the UK trials COV001 and COV002, which included a single-blind randomized controlled phase 2/3 trial of AZD1222 (ChAdOx1 nCoV-19) in healthy adults. For TCRbeta chain sequencing, PBMC samples from trial participants were taken at day 0 and at day 28 after the second dose. The entry originates in a study of T cell responses to AZD1222 COVID-19 vaccine (dated by TCRdb to the early 2020s). Notes on the research overall: AZD1222 recipients with second doses at about 4 weeks or about 12 weeks were pooled, because spike-specific TCR depth and breadth did not differ between schedules. A total of over 230 trial participants underwent TCR sequencing, of whom some 210 received two doses of AZD1222 and 26 received two doses of the MenACWY control vaccine. Trial participants were enrolled by age into subgroups of 18-55, 56-69 and 70-plus years, and roughly 160, 29 and 62 TCR-sequenced participants, respectively, were included in these subgroups. Beyond this particular receptor, the publication reports: Vaccine-associated CD4 TCRs spanned the whole spike protein, with dominant responses in regions 160-218 and 743-854. No day 14 peak-response samples were available, so repertoires were characterized only after the peak T cell response. Participants were mostly white British and included more females than males, and it was suggested by the authors that clonal diversity may have been underestimated. Conclusions about previously exposed vaccinees were limited because only six AZD1222 recipients were SARS-CoV-2 seropositive at baseline. The 56-69-year group was small, and its depth increase did not reach significance, likely because of low power. After two AZD1222 doses, both the breadth and the depth of spike-specific TCRs were significantly higher than at day 0 and than in MenACWY recipients. Reportedly, almost half of the unique spike-specific TCRs recognized epitopes lying outside the regions that are mutated in the B.1.351 and B.1.1.7 variants.

The CDR3 regions of human TCRbeta chains were analyzed by immunosequencing. The authors' pipeline ran thus. TCRs in the repertoires were compared against a reference library of SARS-CoV-2-specific TCRs that had been generated with the MIRA antigen-specificity platform. Breadth was defined as the fraction of unique TCRs that were SARS-CoV-2-associated. Depth was defined as the fraction of total T cells that were SARS-CoV-2-associated. Using the MIRA data, each spike-specific TCR was assigned both to the spike region to which the TCR was reactive and to a CD4 or CD8 class. Log10-transformed breadth and depth values were compared by one-way ANOVA with Sidak's multiple comparisons tests. This immuneACCESS table, as held by TCRdb, lists in-frame sequences with V and J called but not all clones. Of the missing ones, under half trace to an unresolved V gene in checked studies; the others have no known cause. V and J calls and clone size are those listed in that table; D and trimming were worked out from the DNA. This sample is represented by 170,000 or so clones; 90% to 95% of them were singletons. The ten largest make up over 0.8% of the sample.

At the junction V is shortened by 2 bases and J by 1 base; bases outside the gene matches: 14. The germline V gene yields MNHNS for CDR1 and SASEGT for CDR2. Inclusive of the bounding cysteine and phenylalanine, the CDR3 is 21 residues long. The only DNA kept is the CDR3, 63 bases in frame from the first base. The chain joins TRBV6-1 to TRBJ2-5; TRBD2 lines up with 15 middle nucleotides. Sequencing used peripheral blood, obtained on day 0 of AZD1222 vaccination. The sequence derives from an adult in good health. The CDR3 sequence is CASSEWTAGTSGGPGQETQYF. The DNA sequence is given as TGTGCCAGCAGTGAATGGACAGCCGGGACTAGCGGGGGGCCCGGCCAAGAGACCCAGTACTTC.